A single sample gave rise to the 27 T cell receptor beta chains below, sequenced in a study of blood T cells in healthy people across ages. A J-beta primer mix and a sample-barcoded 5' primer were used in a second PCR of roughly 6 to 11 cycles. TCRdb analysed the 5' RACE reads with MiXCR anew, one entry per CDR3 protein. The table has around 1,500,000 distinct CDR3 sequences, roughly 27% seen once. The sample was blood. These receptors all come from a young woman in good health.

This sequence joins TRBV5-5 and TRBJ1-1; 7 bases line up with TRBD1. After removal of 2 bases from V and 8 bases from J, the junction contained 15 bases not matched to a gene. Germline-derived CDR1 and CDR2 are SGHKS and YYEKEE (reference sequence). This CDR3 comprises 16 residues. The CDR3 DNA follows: TGTGCCAGCAGCTTCCAGAGGACAGGACGGTCGGAGGAAGCTTTCTTT. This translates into CASSFQRTGRSEEAFF.

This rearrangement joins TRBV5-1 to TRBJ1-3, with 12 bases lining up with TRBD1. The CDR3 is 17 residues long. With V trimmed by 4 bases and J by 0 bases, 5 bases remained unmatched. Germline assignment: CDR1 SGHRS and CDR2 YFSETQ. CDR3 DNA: TGCGCCAGCAGCCCGGGGACAGGGGGCGCCTCTGGAAACACCATATATTTT. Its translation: CASSPGTGGASGNTIYF.

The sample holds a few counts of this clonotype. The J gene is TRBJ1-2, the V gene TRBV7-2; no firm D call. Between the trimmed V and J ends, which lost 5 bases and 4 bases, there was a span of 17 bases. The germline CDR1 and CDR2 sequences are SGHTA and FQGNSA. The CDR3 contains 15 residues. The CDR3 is CASSPAGGKSYGYTF. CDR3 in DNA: TGTGCCAGCAGCCCGGCGGGCGGAAAAAGCTATGGCTACACCTTC.

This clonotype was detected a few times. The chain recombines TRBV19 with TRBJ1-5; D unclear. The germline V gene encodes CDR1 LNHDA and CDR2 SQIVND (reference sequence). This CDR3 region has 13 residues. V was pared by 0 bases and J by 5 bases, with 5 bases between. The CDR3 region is CASSIETDQPQHF. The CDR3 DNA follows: TGTGCCAGTAGTATAGAAACAGATCAGCCCCAGCATTTT.

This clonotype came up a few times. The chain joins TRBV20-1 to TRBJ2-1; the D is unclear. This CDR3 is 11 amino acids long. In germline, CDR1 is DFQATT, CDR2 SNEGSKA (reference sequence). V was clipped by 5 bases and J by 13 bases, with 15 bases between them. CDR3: CSASTKSFQFF. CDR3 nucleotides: TGCAGTGCTTCCACTAAGTCCTTTCAGTTCTTC.

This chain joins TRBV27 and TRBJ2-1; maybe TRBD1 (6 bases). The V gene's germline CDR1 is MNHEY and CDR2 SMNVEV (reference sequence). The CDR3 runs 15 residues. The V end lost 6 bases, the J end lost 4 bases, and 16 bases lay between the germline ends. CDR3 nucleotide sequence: TGTGCCAGCAGGTTGGTGGGGGCCGGGTACAATGAGCAGTTCTTC. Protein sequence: CASRLVGAGYNEQFF.

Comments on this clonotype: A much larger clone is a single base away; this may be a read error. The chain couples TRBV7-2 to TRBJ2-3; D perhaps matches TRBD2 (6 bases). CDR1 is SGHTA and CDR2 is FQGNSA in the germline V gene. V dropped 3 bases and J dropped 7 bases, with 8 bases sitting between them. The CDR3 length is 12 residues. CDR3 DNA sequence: TGTGCCAGCAGCTTTAGCGGATATACGCAGTATTTT. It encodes CASSFSGYTQYF.

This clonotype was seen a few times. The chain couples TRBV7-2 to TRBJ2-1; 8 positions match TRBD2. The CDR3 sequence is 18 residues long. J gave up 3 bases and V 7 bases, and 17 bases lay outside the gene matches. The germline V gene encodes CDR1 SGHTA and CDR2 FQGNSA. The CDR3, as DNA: TGTGCCAGCAACAGACCTCTAATGAGCGGGAGCCACTACAATGAGCAGTTCTTC. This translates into CASNRPLMSGSHYNEQFF.

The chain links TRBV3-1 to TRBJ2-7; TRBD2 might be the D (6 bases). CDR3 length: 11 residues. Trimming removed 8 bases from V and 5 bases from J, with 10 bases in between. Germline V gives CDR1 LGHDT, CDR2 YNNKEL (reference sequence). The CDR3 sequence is CASGTSDEQYF. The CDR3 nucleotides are TGTGCCAGCGGGACTTCTGACGAGCAGTACTTC.

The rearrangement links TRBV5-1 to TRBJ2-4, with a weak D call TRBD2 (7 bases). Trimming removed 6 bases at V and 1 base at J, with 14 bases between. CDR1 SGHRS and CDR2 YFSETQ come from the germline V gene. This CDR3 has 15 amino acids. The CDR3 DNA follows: TGCGCCAGCACCCAGGGAGGGGGGGCCAAAAACATTCAGTACTTC. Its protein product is CASTQGGGAKNIQYF.

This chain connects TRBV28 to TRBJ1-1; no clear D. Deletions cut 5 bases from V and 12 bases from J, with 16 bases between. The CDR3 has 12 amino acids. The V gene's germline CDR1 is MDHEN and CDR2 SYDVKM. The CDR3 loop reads CASSHDGPQPFF. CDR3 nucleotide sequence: TGTGCCAGCAGTCACGACGGCCCTCAGCCTTTCTTT.

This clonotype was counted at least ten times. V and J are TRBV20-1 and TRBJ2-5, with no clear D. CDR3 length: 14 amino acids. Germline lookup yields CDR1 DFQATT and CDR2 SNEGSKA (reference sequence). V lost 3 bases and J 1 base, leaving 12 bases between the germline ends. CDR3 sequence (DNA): TGCAGTGCTAGTTTGGCTTACCCCCAAGAGACCCAGTACTTC. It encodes CSASLAYPQETQYF.

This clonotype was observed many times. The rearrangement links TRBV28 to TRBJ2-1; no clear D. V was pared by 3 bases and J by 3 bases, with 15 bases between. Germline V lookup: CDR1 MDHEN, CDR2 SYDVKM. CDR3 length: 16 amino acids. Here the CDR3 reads CASSFERTLFYNEQFF. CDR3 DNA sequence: TGTGCCAGCAGTTTCGAACGGACCCTTTTCTACAATGAGCAGTTCTTC.

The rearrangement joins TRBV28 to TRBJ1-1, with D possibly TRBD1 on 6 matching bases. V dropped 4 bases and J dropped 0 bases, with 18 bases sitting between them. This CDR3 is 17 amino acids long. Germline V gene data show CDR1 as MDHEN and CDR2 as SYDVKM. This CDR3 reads CASSSFGRGSLNTEAFF. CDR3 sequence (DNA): TGTGCCAGCAGTTCGTTTGGCAGGGGCTCGCTGAACACTGAAGCTTTCTTT.

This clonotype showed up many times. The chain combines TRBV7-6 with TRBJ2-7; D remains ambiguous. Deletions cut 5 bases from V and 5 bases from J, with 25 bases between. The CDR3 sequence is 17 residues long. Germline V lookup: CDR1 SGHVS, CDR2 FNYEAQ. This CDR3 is CASSQTLPSPTAHEQYF. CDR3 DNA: TGTGCCAGCAGCCAGACTCTTCCATCTCCAACCGCCCACGAGCAGTACTTC.

The CDR3 region is CASSYAGTLMNTEAFF. CDR3 DNA sequence: TGTGCCAGCAGTTACGCCGGGACCCTCATGAACACTGAAGCTTTCTTT. The V call is TRBV6-5, the J call TRBJ1-1, with D possibly TRBD1 on 5 matching bases. The CDR3 is 16 residues long. Germline CDR1 and CDR2: MNHEY and SVGAGI. V lost 2 bases to trimming and J lost 0 bases, with 13 bases between them.

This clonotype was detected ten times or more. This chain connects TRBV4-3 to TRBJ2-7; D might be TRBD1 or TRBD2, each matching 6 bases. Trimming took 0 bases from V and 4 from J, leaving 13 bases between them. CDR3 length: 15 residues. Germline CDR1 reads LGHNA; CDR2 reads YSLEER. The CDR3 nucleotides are TGCGCCAGCAGCCAAGATTCAGGGGCGGGGTACGAGCAGTACTTC. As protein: CASSQDSGAGYEQYF.

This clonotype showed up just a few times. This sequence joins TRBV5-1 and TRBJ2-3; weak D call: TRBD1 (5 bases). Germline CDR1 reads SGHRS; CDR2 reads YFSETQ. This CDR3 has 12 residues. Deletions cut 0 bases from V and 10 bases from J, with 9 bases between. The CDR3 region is CASSLVQVPQYF. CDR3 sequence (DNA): TGCGCCAGCAGCTTGGTACAGGTTCCGCAGTATTTT.

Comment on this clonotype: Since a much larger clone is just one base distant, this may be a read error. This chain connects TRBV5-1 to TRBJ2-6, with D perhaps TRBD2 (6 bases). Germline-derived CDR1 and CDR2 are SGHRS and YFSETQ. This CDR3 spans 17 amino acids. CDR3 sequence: CVSSWRDLLSGANVLTF. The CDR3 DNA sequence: TGCGTCAGCAGCTGGCGGGACCTCCTTTCTGGGGCCAACGTCCTGACTTTC.

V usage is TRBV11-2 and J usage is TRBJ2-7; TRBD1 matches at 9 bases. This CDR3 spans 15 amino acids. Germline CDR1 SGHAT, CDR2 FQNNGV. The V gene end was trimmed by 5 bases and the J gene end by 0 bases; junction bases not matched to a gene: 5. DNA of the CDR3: TGTGCCAGCAGCCTCAGACAGGGGGTCTCCTACGAGCAGTACTTC. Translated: CASSLRQGVSYEQYF. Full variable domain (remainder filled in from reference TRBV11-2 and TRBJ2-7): EAGVAQSPRYKIIEKRQSVAFWCNPISGHATLYWYQQILGQGPKLLIQFQNNGVVDDSQLPKDRFSAERLKGVDSTLKIQPAKLEDSAVYLCASSLRQGVSYEQYFGPGTRLTVT.

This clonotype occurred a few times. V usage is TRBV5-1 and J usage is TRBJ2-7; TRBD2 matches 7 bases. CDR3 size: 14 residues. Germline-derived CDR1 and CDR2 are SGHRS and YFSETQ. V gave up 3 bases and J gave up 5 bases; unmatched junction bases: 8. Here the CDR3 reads CASSWGGGPNEQYF. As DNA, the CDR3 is TGCGCCAGCAGCTGGGGGGGAGGGCCGAACGAGCAGTACTTC.

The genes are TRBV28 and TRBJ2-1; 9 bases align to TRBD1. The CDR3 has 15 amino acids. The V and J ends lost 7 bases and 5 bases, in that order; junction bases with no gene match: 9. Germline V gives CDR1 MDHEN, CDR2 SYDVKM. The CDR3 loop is CASTQWGQGDNEQFF. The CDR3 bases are TGTGCCAGCACCCAATGGGGACAGGGCGACAATGAGCAGTTCTTC.

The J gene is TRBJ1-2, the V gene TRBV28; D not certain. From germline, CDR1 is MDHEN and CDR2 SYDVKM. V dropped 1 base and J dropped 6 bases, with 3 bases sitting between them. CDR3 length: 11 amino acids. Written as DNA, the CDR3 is TGTGCCAGCAGTTTATCTAATGGCTACACCTTC. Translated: CASSLSNGYTF.

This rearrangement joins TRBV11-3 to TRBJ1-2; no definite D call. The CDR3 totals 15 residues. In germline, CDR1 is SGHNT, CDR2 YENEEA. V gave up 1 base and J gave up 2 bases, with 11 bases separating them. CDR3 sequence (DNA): TGTGCCAGCAGCTTAGGCACGGACCCCAACTATGGCTACACCTTC. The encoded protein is CASSLGTDPNYGYTF.

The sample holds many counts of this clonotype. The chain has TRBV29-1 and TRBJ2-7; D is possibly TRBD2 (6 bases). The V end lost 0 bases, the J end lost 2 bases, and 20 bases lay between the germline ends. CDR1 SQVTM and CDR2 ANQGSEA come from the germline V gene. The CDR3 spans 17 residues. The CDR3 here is CSVEDPGQGPGAYEQYF. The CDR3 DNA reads TGCAGCGTTGAAGACCCCGGGCAGGGACCGGGGGCCTACGAGCAGTACTTC.

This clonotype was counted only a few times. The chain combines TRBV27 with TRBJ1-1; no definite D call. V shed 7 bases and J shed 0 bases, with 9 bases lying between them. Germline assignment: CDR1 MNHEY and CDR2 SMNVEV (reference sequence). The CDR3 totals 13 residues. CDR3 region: CASKRNMNTEAFF. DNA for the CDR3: TGTGCCAGCAAGAGAAATATGAACACTGAAGCTTTCTTT.

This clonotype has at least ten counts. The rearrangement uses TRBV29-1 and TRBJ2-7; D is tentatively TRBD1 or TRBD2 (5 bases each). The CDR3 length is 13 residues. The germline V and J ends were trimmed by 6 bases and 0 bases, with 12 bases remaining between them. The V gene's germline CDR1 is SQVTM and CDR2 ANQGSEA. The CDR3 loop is CSVGTEISYEQYF. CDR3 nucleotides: TGCAGCGTCGGGACCGAGATCTCCTACGAGCAGTACTTC.